This TCR beta chain was observed in a study of blood T cells in healthy people across ages. Findings and caveats of the study: More naive CD4+ cells and higher diversity marked long-lived donors relative to aged donors.

A sample-barcoded 5' primer and a J-beta primer mix were used in a second PCR of roughly 6 to 11 cycles. Each CDR3 protein is one row after TCRdb ran MiXCR on the 5' RACE reads. The data show about 570,000 distinct CDR3 sequences, with 25% to 30% seen just once and roughly 20% held by the top ten. Points on this clonotype: Its antigen is currently unknown. One base away lies a much larger clone, so this may be a sequencing read error.

The TCR was taken from a woman aged 70-85 years in good health. The sequenced material came from blood.

This CDR3 is CASSRESGSYNEQFF. In nucleotides, the CDR3 is TGTGCCAGCTCAAGGGAGAGCGGATCCTACAATGAGCAGTTCTTC. V gene TRBV6-2 or TRBV6-3 combines with J gene TRBJ2-1, with a tentative D call TRBD2 (5 bases). V was shortened by 8 bases and J by 1 base, with 15 bases between the two germline ends. Germline-derived CDR1 and CDR2 are MNHEY and SVGEGT. The CDR3 has 15 residues.